The clone carrying this T cell receptor (beta chain) was counted only a few times. Its target is not known. This sample stems from a study of response to subunit inactivated influenza vaccine. Whole-study results and caveats: After each seasonal influenza vaccination, few new T cells are recruited, the authors suggested.

The V gene's germline CDR1 is SGDLS and CDR2 YYNGEE. The length of the CDR3 is 15 residues. Trimming stripped 0 bases from V and 5 bases from J, with 13 bases between. TCRdb reanalysed the RT-PCR reads using MiXCR and keeps one entry per CDR3 protein. This table has over 750,000 distinct CDR3 sequences, about 20% appearing once. V gene TRBV9 combines with J gene TRBJ2-3; D could derive from TRBD1 or TRBD2 (5 bases each). The material sequenced was PBMCs from blood, taken 5 days after vaccination. The receptor was isolated from a man over 45 who received an inactivated influenza vaccine. CDR3 amino acids: CASSVGADTIDTQYF. CDR3 in DNA: TGTGCCAGCAGCGTAGGAGCGGACACAATAGATACGCAGTATTTT.